Here is one TCR beta chain with its context. Its antigen is still unknown. Unique molecular identifiers had been added to the TCR beta cDNA libraries. Via MiXCR, TCRdb re-called the PCR reads, giving one row per CDR3 protein. The sample contains more than 500,000 distinct CDR3 sequences, roughly 34% of which appear only once. This sample is drawn from a study of post-analysis software for immune sequencing data. Study background: The cohort encompassed relapsing-remitting, secondary progressive and progressive-relapsing multiple sclerosis disease courses.

Germline V gene lookup returns CDR1 SGHVS and CDR2 FQNEAQ. The length of the CDR3 is 14 residues. V lost 3 bases, J lost 7 bases, and 12 bases lay in between. Study-wide results and caveats: TRBV5-6, TRBV5-1 and TRBV20-1 belonged to a set of roughly 5 TRBV segments that were more frequent in patients than controls. By F measure, samples from a shared preparation batch strongly co-clustered.

This TCR was sampled from a girl aged 2-17 years with multiple sclerosis. This chain connects TRBV7-8 to TRBJ1-4, with D possibly TRBD1 on 5 matching bases. The specimen sequenced was blood. This CDR3 is CASSFGRGTEKLFF. Written as DNA, the CDR3 is TGTGCCAGCAGCTTTGGAAGGGGAACTGAAAAACTGTTTTTT.